This T cell receptor beta chain was observed in a study of cytomegalovirus exposure and HLA in healthy donors. As regards this clone: Its antigen is unknown.

This PCR relied on a set of 60 Vbeta primers and 13 Jbeta primers. Assay used: immunoSEQ multiplex PCR; TCRdb lists only in-frame clones, some missing. The sample has more than 130,000 clones; 80% are singletons. Whole-study findings and limits: As immune exposure information, only CMV serostatus was available.

V was pared by 5 bases and J by 7 bases, with 17 bases of the junction left unmatched. The length of the CDR3 is 17 residues. CDR1 and CDR2 from the germline V gene are SGHDT and YYEEEE. The sample was PBMCs. The origin of this receptor is a male donor in good health and CMV-seronegative. The V call is TRBV5-6, the J call TRBJ2-2; TRBD1 aligns across 7 bases. The CDR3 DNA follows: TGTGCCAGCAGGGCAGGGGGTCCGGGCCAGGTAATCGGGGAGCTGTTTTTT. Residues: CASRAGGPGQVIGELFF.